Shown below are 7 T cell receptor beta chains from a single sample sequenced in a study of somatic mutations in cytotoxic T cells in rheumatoid arthritis. Sequenced by immunoSEQ multiplex PCR; TCRdb stores in-frame clones only, minus some. The sample yields about 18,000 clones, 73% seen once. Sequencing was performed on CD8+ T cells sorted from blood. The receptors stem from a woman aged 60-75 years in good health.

This clone was picked up a small number of times. The chain has TRBV6-1 and TRBJ2-1, with a tentative D call TRBD2 (7 bases). Looked up from germline, CDR1 is MNHNS and CDR2 is SASEGT. Between the trimmed V and J ends, which lost 4 bases and 0 bases, there was a span of 10 bases. The CDR3 contains 15 residues. The CDR3: CASSGGGSSYNEQFF. The CDR3 DNA reads TGTGCCAGCAGTGGCGGGGGCAGCTCCTACAATGAGCAGTTCTTC.

The rearrangement joins TRBV7-9 to TRBJ2-7, with 7 bases matching TRBD2. The junction had 5 bases not matched to a gene; V was cut back by 4 bases and J by 2 bases. Germline V lookup: CDR1 SEHNR, CDR2 FQNEAQ (reference sequence). The CDR3 is 14 residues long. CDR3 loop: CASSSSGTTYEQYF. The CDR3 DNA reads TGTGCCAGCAGCTCATCCGGGACTACCTACGAGCAGTACTTC.

V gene TRBV4-2 combines with J gene TRBJ1-1; D unclear. The CDR3 has 14 amino acids. Trimming pared 3 bases from V and 1 base from J, leaving 9 bases between. Germline V gives CDR1 LGHNA, CDR2 YNFKEQ. The CDR3 protein is CASSQIPENTEAFF. The CDR3 region has the DNA TGTGCCAGCAGCCAGATTCCTGAGAACACTGAAGCTTTCTTT.

This rearrangement joins TRBV5-1 to TRBJ1-1, with no clear D. CDR1 and CDR2 from the germline V gene are SGHRS and YFSETQ. The CDR3 covers 15 residues. The V end lost 0 bases, the J end lost 1 base, and 10 bases lay between the germline ends. CDR3 in DNA: TGCGCCAGCAGCTTGGCCCGGGAGAGGAACACTGAAGCTTTCTTT. Amino acid sequence: CASSLARERNTEAFF.

The rearrangement joins TRBV27 to TRBJ1-2; D is perhaps TRBD1 (6 bases). The CDR3 covers 15 residues. V was clipped by 0 bases and J by 2 bases, with 10 bases between them. Germline V gene sequence: CDR1 MNHEY, CDR2 SMNVEV (reference sequence). The CDR3 region is CASSLSIGGNYGYTF. The CDR3 DNA reads TGTGCCAGCAGTTTATCGATAGGGGGGAACTATGGCTACACCTTC.

The V gene is TRBV19, the J gene TRBJ1-2; no reliable D call. Germline lookup yields CDR1 LNHDA and CDR2 SQIVND (reference sequence). The ends were cut back, 0 bases at V and 6 bases at J, with 14 bases in the middle. CDR3 length equals 15 residues. This chain's CDR3 is CASSIEALPYHGYTF. CDR3 nucleotides: TGTGCCAGTAGTATAGAGGCTCTACCTTATCATGGCTACACCTTC.

The J gene is TRBJ2-1, the V gene TRBV4-1; a weak D match, TRBD1 (6 bases). This CDR3 is built from 16 residues. Between the trimmed V and J ends, which lost 1 base and 2 bases, there was a span of 12 bases. Germline V gene data show CDR1 as MGHRA and CDR2 as YSYEKL. For the CDR3, the DNA is TGCGCCAGCAGCCAAGGCCCAGGGGAACCCTACAATGAGCAGTTCTTC. Translated, it gives CASSQGPGEPYNEQFF.